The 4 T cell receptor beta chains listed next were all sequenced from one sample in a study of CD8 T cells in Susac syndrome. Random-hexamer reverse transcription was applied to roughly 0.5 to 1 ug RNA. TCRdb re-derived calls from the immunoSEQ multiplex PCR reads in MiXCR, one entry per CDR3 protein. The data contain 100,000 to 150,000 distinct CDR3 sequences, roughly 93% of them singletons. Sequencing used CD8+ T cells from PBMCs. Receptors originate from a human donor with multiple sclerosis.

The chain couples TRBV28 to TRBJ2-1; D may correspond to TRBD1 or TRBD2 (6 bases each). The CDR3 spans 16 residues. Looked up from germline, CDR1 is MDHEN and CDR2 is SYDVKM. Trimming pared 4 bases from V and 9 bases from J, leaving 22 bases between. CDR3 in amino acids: CASSSYGGGGQGEQFF. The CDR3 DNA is TGTGCCAGCAGTTCTTACGGAGGTGGGGGGCAGGGTGAGCAGTTCTTC.

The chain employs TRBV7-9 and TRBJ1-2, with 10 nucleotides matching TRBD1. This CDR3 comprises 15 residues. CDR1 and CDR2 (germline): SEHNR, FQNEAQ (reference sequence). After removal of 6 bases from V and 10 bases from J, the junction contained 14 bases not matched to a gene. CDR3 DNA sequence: TGTGCCAGCAGGGGGGACAGGGGCGCCCGTCAGGCCTACACCTTC. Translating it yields CASRGDRGARQAYTF. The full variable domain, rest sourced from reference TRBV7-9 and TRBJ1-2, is DTGVSQNPRHKITKRGQNVTFRCDPISEHNRLYWYRQTLGQGPEFLTYFQNEAQLEKSRLLSDRFSAERPKGSFSTLEIQRTEQGDSAMYLCASRGDRGARQAYTFGSGTRLTVV.

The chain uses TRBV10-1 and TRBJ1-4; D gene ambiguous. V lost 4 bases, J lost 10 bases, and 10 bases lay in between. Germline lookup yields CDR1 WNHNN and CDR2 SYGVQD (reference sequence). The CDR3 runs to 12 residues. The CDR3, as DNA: TGCGCCAGCAGTGCGAGAGGCGGAAAACTGTTTTTT. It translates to CASSARGGKLFF.

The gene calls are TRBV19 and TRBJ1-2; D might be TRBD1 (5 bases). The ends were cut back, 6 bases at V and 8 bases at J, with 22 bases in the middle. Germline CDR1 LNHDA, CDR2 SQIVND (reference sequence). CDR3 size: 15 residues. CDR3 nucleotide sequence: TGTGCCAGTAGCTGGAAGGGGAGCAGCCTCGAGGGCTACACCTTC. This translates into CASSWKGSSLEGYTF.